The TCR beta chain described here comes from a study of shared clonotypes between healthy human individuals (dated by TCRdb to 2019 to 2021). A note on the overall study: Two women and a few men aged 18 to 49 years were included in the cohort. For each donor, CD4 naive and CD4 memory were each given three plates, CD8 naive was given two plates, and CD8 memory was given one plate. To estimate repertoire size and how much clonotype sharing occurs between individuals, the study deeply sequenced the blood TCR repertoires of five or six healthy adults. To increase sequencing depth and limit assay-specific biases, different laboratories used diverse techniques to prepare libraries and sequence TCR repertoires. Each donor's leukapheresis produced roughly between roughly 0.94 and 9.5 billion PBMCs.

The V end loses 5 bases and the J end loses 4 bases, and a stretch of 14 bases separates them. The germline V gene (reference sequence) specifies MNHNY as CDR1 and SVGAGI as CDR2. The CDR3 spans 14 residues, from the cysteine through the phenylalanine. Only CDR3 DNA is held: 42 bases, read in frame from base 1. General conclusions and limits of the study: Across a few donors, around 5.4% of naive CD4, 3% to 4% of naive CD8, approximately 2.5% of memory CD4, and 0.4% of memory CD8 clonotypes were shared. Based on pairwise subsampling, the degree of clonotype sharing among donors was expected to be affected by sequencing depth. Rarefaction of sorted-subset datasets indicated incomplete sequencing despite the large sequencing depth. Estimated clonotype richness was generally larger for naive than for memory subsets. Because the study included only a small number of donors, the genetic and exposure-history diversity represented was limited. Clonotypes shared by all four sorted-subset donors showed higher generation probabilities than non-shared clonotypes. Sampling was restricted to blood, and TCR repertoires in tissue are likely to differ from TCR repertoires in blood.

The donors were healthy, HIV-negative adults with no recently reported acute infections or vaccinations. Every donor was a Caucasian adult living in Nashville, Tennessee, USA. Magnetic negative selection was used to enrich CD4+ T cells, after which naive cells were positively selected on CD45RA and the negative fraction became the memory subset. After blood collection by leukapheresis, PBMCs were isolated using Ficoll-Histopaque density gradient centrifugation and then cryopreserved in the vapor phase of liquid nitrogen. Purity and quantity of every magnetically sorted T cell population were checked by analytical flow cytometry. Genomic DNA was isolated from each sorted fraction and quantified by UV absorbance on a Nanodrop 2000c. Note on this clone: The antigen it binds to is not known. Qualities for individual bases were not recorded, and no much larger clone is one base off.

TCR CDR3 regions were amplified from genomic DNA by multiplex PCR using the deep immunoSEQ assay. Extracted genomic DNA from each cell subset was spread evenly across all wells of several immunoSEQ 96-well plates, with each plate serving as a replicate. Each replicate PCR for sorted subsets received around 200 ng genomic DNA, equal to about 30,000 T cell genomes. Purified libraries were quantified with a Qubit 3.0 fluorometer, sized on a Bioanalyzer 2100, and re-quantified with the KAPA Library Quantification kit. A separate single-read 150-cycle Illumina NextSeq 550 flow cell was used to sequence each immunoSEQ 96-well plate. The study's own analysis went as follows. Because the immunoSEQ output included only junctional sequences and no quality scores, the filtering could not be the same as the filtering used for full-length reads. To assign V/J genes and CDR3, sequences were annotated against IMGT germline references using PyIR, a Python wrapper for IgBLAST v1.9. Reads were removed for weak V/J assignments (E-value above 1e-6), missing CDR3, stop codons, out-of-frame junctions, or ambiguous translated residues. V3J clonotypes were defined by identical inferred V gene, J gene, and CDR3 amino acid sequence. The percentage overlap between two repertoires was calculated by dividing the number of shared unique clonotypes by the size of the smaller repertoire. RTK rarefaction, the Chao1 estimator, and Recon v2.1 estimates of unobserved clonotypes were used to assess repertoire richness. Generation probabilities for all TCRbeta clonotypes obtained by the gDNA method from several donors were computed using OLGA. TCRdb's version of the immuneACCESS table is confined to in-frame rearrangements and falls short of the full clone set. An unresolved V gene accounts for under half of the shortfall where checked; the remainder is of unknown origin. V, J and clone size derive from that table, while D and trimming were established from the DNA sequence. The sample table contains 2.3 million or so clones; only one count was recorded for 85% to 95% of them. 0.3% to 0.4% of the sample is in the top ten clones.

Sequencing input: naive CD4+ T cells from PBMCs. Per the publication, the cell subset or site label means: CD45RA+ positively selected. The chain joins TRBV6-6 to TRBJ2-5, and possibly TRBD1, on 7 matching bases. The sequence came from a man in his late teens or twenties in good health. Some clones in this sample may be carry-over from other donors' samples. The DNA reads TGTGCCAGCAGTCACGCAGGGGGGAGAGAGACCCAGTACTTC. It is translated as CASSHAGGRETQYF.